These T cell receptor beta chains were read from a single sample in a study of brain T cells in children with intractable seizures. The method was immunoSEQ multiplex PCR; TCRdb's version includes in-frame clones alone and lacks a portion of them. The repertoire holds about 340,000 clones, with roughly 92% as singletons. The sample consisted of peripheral blood, taken more than 4 months after surgery. Source of these receptors: a boy under three years old with tuberous sclerosis and intractable seizures. The CDR3 runs from the conserved cysteine through the conserved F or W. D genes are given only for firm matches. The size field is filled for only some rows; it gives once, few, many or a size class.

clone size | J gene | D gene | V gene | CDR3 protein | CDR3 DNA
once | TRBJ2-3 | TRBD2 | TRBV29-1 | CSVDGTSGGPTDTQYF | TGCAGCGTTGATGGTACTAGCGGGGGACCCACAGATACGCAGTATTTT
NA | TRBJ2-5 | NA | TRBV24-1 | CATSGGLYQETQYF | TGTGCCACCAGTGGCGGATTGTACCAAGAGACCCAGTACTTC
NA | TRBJ2-7 | TRBD2 | TRBV12-5 | CASGLVPSGNYEQYF | TGTGCTAGTGGTTTGGTACCGAGCGGGAACTACGAGCAGTACTTC
NA | TRBJ2-5 | NA | TRBV6-5 | CASSSTLGRFQETQYF | TGTGCCAGCAGTTCAACGCTGGGGCGATTCCAAGAGACCCAGTACTTC
NA | TRBJ2-1 | TRBD2 | TRBV5-6 | CASSPQRGEREINEQFF | TGTGCCAGCAGCCCCCAAAGAGGCGAGCGGGAGATTAATGAGCAGTTCTTC
NA | TRBJ2-7 | NA | TRBV11-2 | CASSPGSEGSYEQYF | TGTGCCAGCAGCCCGGGCTCCGAGGGGTCCTACGAGCAGTACTTC
NA | TRBJ1-6 | NA | TRBV19 | CASSMGQGVNSPLHF | TGTGCCAGTAGTATGGGGCAGGGAGTGAATTCACCCCTCCACTTT
NA | TRBJ2-1 | TRBD2 | TRBV27 | CASSPGLAGGSNNEQFF | TGTGCCAGCAGTCCGGGACTAGCGGGAGGGTCCAACAATGAGCAGTTCTTC
NA | TRBJ2-7 | NA | TRBV5-1 | CASSLLSGASYEQYF | TGCGCCAGCAGTTTACTTAGCGGAGCCTCCTACGAGCAGTACTTC
NA | TRBJ2-3 | NA | TRBV12-3/TRBV12-4 | CASSLVADTQYF | TGTGCCAGCAGTTTAGTCGCAGATACGCAGTATTTT
NA | TRBJ2-5 | TRBD1 | TRBV6-5 | CASSYSRQGETQYF | TGTGCCAGCAGTTACTCGAGACAGGGAGAGACCCAGTACTTC
NA | TRBJ1-1 | NA | TRBV29-1 | CSVTKERGLITLGMNTEAFF | TGCAGCGTCACGAAGGAGAGGGGGTTGATTACCTTAGGCATGAACACTGAAGCTTTCTTT
NA | TRBJ1-1 | NA | TRBV25-1 | CASSERGSTEAFF | TGTGCCAGCAGTGAACGGGGGAGCACTGAAGCTTTCTTT
NA | TRBJ2-7 | TRBD2 | TRBV11-2 | CASSLDWLAVPYEQYF | TGTGCCAGCAGCTTAGATTGGCTAGCGGTTCCCTACGAGCAGTACTTC
NA | TRBJ2-7 | NA | TRBV10-2 | CASRPGHSYEQYF | TGCGCCAGCAGGCCGGGACACTCCTACGAGCAGTACTTC
NA | TRBJ1-3 | NA | TRBV9 | CASSSRYDALRGNTIYF | TGTGCCAGCAGCTCCCGATACGATGCCCTGAGGGGAAACACCATATATTTT
NA | TRBJ2-1 | NA | TRBV11-3 | CASSLAEYNEQFF | TGTGCCAGCAGCTTAGCAGAGTACAATGAGCAGTTCTTC
NA | TRBJ1-1 | NA | TRBV29-1 | CSVEEQGTAEAFF | TGCAGCGTTGAAGAGCAGGGAACCGCTGAAGCTTTCTTT
once | TRBJ2-1 | NA | TRBV7-3 | CASSLIASRNEQFF | TGTGCCAGCAGCTTAATAGCGAGCAGGAATGAGCAGTTCTTC
NA | TRBJ2-1 | NA | TRBV11-3 | CASSLGLNEQFF | TGTGCCAGCAGCTTAGGGCTAAATGAGCAGTTCTTC
NA | TRBJ1-2 | NA | TRBV2 | CASSMQTNYGYTF | TGTGCCAGCAGTATGCAGACTAACTATGGCTACACCTTC
NA | TRBJ2-1 | TRBD2 | TRBV24-1 | CATGREGYNEQFF | TGTGCCACCGGTCGGGAGGGATACAATGAGCAGTTCTTC
NA | TRBJ2-1 | TRBD2 | TRBV29-1 | CSARTGGRYYNEQFF | TGCAGCGCCAGAACGGGGGGAAGATACTATAATGAGCAGTTCTTC
NA | TRBJ1-4 | NA | TRBV29-1 | CSVEFSVVQGGSEKLFF | TGCAGCGTTGAATTCTCGGTCGTCCAGGGTGGAAGTGAAAAACTGTTTTTT